The clone carrying this TCR beta chain was observed at least ten times. Its target is unknown. Unique-molecular-identifier-tagged TCR beta cDNA libraries were used. TCRdb reprocessed the PCR reads via MiXCR and lists one record per CDR3 protein. The profile shows around 200,000 distinct CDR3 sequences, over 25% of them singletons. Germline CDR1 LNHNV, CDR2 YYDKDF (reference sequence). This CDR3 spans 15 amino acids. The germline V and J ends were trimmed by 0 bases and 5 bases, with 13 bases remaining between them. This sample is drawn from a study of post-analysis software for immune sequencing data. Whole-study findings and limits: In patients, five or six TRBV segments were more frequent than in controls, with TRBV5-6, TRBV5-1 and TRBV20-1 among them. F-measure co-clustering was strong for batch-matched samples.

The receptor comes from a girl under 18 with multiple sclerosis. The rearrangement uses TRBV15 and TRBJ2-5, with a tentative D call TRBD1 (6 bases). The sample comprised blood. CDR3: CATSRDSGVLETQYF. The DNA for the CDR3 is TGTGCCACCAGCAGAGATTCAGGGGTACTGGAGACCCAGTACTTC.